This TCR beta chain was recorded in a study of blood T cell repertoires in COVID-19. Turning to the study itself: The study drew acute and convalescent COVID-19 samples from the United States, Italy and Spain. Nucleic acid was either cDNA or gDNA, and it came from T cells, B-cell-depleted T cells, or PBMCs.

Original handling: Estimation of nucleated cell counts relied on the amplification of reference gene primers. Method: immunoSEQ multiplex PCR; TCRdb's copy keeps in-frame clones and lacks some. The V and J calls and clone size come from that table; D and trimming were worked out from the DNA. The sample holds about 180,000 clones, 87% seen once. Germline loops: CDR1 MNHEY, CDR2 SVGEGT. The germline V and J ends were trimmed by 5 bases and 6 bases, with 17 bases remaining between them. The CDR3 loop spans 14 amino acids. The chain recombines TRBV6-2 or TRBV6-3 with TRBJ2-7; D is unresolved. The sequence derives from a woman aged 45 to 65 with acute or convalescent COVID-19. The material sequenced was peripheral blood. CDR3 in DNA: TGTGCCAGCAGTACAGATTCCATCCGCCGCGAGCAGTACTTC. Its translation is CASSTDSIRREQYF.